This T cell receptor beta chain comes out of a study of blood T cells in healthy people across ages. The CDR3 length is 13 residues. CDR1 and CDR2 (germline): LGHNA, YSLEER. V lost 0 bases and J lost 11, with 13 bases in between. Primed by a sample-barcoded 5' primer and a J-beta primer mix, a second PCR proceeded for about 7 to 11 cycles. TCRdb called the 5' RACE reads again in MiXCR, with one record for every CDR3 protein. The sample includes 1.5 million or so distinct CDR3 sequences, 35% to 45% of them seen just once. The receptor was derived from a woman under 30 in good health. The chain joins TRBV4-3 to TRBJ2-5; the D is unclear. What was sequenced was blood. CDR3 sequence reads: CASSQDYSNEQYF. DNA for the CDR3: TGCGCCAGCAGCCAAGATTACAGCAATGAGCAGTACTTC.